The clone carrying this TCR beta chain came up once. This sample stems from a study of PD-L1 blockade in urothelial cancer. Across the whole study: In terms of prior chemotherapy, patients had received 0 to 3 regimens.

The time point denotes: pretreatment peripheral blood. Patients suffered from locally advanced or metastatic urothelial carcinoma. For each patient, 1 to 8 samples were obtained, pretreatment and on-treatment. J lost 8 bases, V lost 0 bases, and 7 bases had no gene match. The CDR3 extends over 16 amino acids. Germline V gene data show CDR1 as MNHEY and CDR2 as SMNVEV (reference sequence). The data were produced by immunoSEQ multiplex PCR, yet TCRdb's version contains in-frame clones alone and is incomplete. The table includes around 60,000 clones, around 81% detected once. The rearrangement links TRBV27 to TRBJ1-2; 12 positions match TRBD1. This TCR derives from a man in his 70s with urothelial cancer. The material sequenced was PBMCs, taken around atezolizumab (anti-PD-L1) treatment. CDR3 in amino acids: CASSLSRDRGLYGYTF. CDR3 coding DNA: TGTGCCAGCAGTTTATCGAGGGACAGGGGGCTGTACGGCTACACCTTC.